The 28 T cell receptor beta chains below were found in one sample sequenced in a study of cytotoxic CD8 clonotypes in ibrutinib-treated CLL. Here immunoSEQ multiplex PCR was the method, and the copy in TCRdb shows in-frame clones only, minus some. The sample lists fewer than 400,000 clones; approximately 67% were seen once. The sequencing used PBMCs, collected after 36 months of ibrutinib treatment. Receptor source: a human donor with chronic lymphocytic leukemia.

The CDR3 DNA is TGTGCCAGCAGTTTCCTTGGTTCCCCCGGGGCAGCGCTCTACGAGCAGTACTTC. It is translated as CASSFLGSPGAALYEQYF. The gene calls are TRBV27 and TRBJ2-7; D assignment may be TRBD1 or TRBD2 (5 bases each). V lost 3 bases, J lost 3 bases, and 24 bases lay in between. CDR3 length: 18 amino acids. In germline, CDR1 is MNHEY, CDR2 SMNVEV (reference sequence).

The chain links TRBV27 to TRBJ2-7; TRBD1 aligns across 9 bases. The V gene end was trimmed by 5 bases and the J gene end by 4 bases; junction bases not matched to a gene: 6. Germline V gene data show CDR1 as MNHEY and CDR2 as SMNVEV (reference sequence). The CDR3 sequence is 14 residues long. Here the CDR3 DNA reads TGTGCCAGCAGTCCGGGACAGGGTGGGTACGAGCAGTACTTC. This codes for CASSPGQGGYEQYF.

This clone was observed a handful of times. This chain connects TRBV21-1 to TRBJ2-7. TRBV21-1 is noted as a pseudogene. This CDR3 has 15 amino acids. The CDR3 spells CASSRRGAICDEQYF. CDR3 nucleotide sequence: TGTGCCAGCAGCCGTAGGGGGGCCATTTGTGACGAGCAGTACTTC.

V is TRBV7-8 and J is TRBJ1-2; a weak D match, TRBD1 (6 bases). From germline, CDR1 is SGHVS and CDR2 FQNEAQ. The CDR3 runs 15 residues. Trimming removed 5 bases at V and 5 bases at J, with 18 bases between. In DNA form, the CDR3 reads TGTGCCAGCAGCGTATCTCGGGACAAGGGGTATGGCTACACCTTC. Translation: CASSVSRDKGYGYTF.

This clone was detected only once. The V and J genes are TRBV6-1 and TRBJ2-5; 10 bases map to TRBD2. The germline V gene encodes CDR1 MNHNS and CDR2 SASEGT. The CDR3 consists of 15 residues. Trimming took 6 bases from V and 6 from J; bases not matched to a gene: 10. In nucleotides, the CDR3 is TGTGCCAGCAGCCCCACTAGCGGGGACTGGAAGACCCAGTACTTC. Its protein product is CASSPTSGDWKTQYF.

In regard to this clone: The same CDR3 can be traced to other DNA sequences in this sample. This sequence joins TRBV5-4 and TRBJ2-3, with 12 nucleotides matching TRBD2. This CDR3 has 15 residues. V lost 4 bases and J lost 1; bases outside the gene matches: 1. Germline CDR1 reads SGHNT; CDR2 reads YYREEE (reference sequence). DNA of the CDR3: TGTGCCAGCAGCCTAGCGGGGGGGGGCACAGATACGCAGTATTTT. It specifies CASSLAGGGTDTQYF.

V and J are TRBV11-2 and TRBJ2-7; unclear D gene. V lost 1 base and J lost 4, with 11 bases in between. The CDR3 contains 14 residues. Germline V lookup: CDR1 SGHAT, CDR2 FQNNGV. The CDR3 sequence: CASSLGLGKYEQYF. CDR3 sequence (DNA): TGTGCCAGCAGCTTAGGTCTGGGAAAGTACGAGCAGTACTTC.

The chain joins TRBV14 to TRBJ1-1; the D is unclear. Germline V gene sequence: CDR1 SGHDN, CDR2 FVKESK. V was cut by 0 bases and J by 2 bases, with 13 bases left in between. The length of the CDR3 is 16 residues. As DNA, the CDR3 is TGTGCCAGCAGCCAAGATAAAGGACGGAAAAACACTGAAGCTTTCTTT. Translating gives CASSQDKGRKNTEAFF.

This chain links TRBV2 with TRBJ2-7; D gene unclear. Germline CDR1 SNHLY, CDR2 FYNNEI. This CDR3 is 13 amino acids long. V gave up 8 bases and J gave up 2 bases, with 13 bases separating them. CDR3 region: CASGETVPYEQYF. In DNA form, the CDR3 reads TGTGCCAGCGGGGAAACTGTCCCCTACGAGCAGTACTTC.

J is TRBJ2-5 and V is TRBV6-5; TRBD1 aligns across 8 bases. Per the germline V gene, CDR1 is MNHEY and CDR2 is SVGAGI. The trim removed 6 bases at V and 1 base at J, leaving 7 bases unmatched. This CDR3 region has 15 residues. CDR3 sequence: CASRLDRASQETQYF. CDR3 nucleotides: TGTGCCAGCAGGCTGGACAGGGCCTCCCAAGAGACCCAGTACTTC.

V gene TRBV6-5 combines with J gene TRBJ1-6, with a tentative D call TRBD1 (6 bases). Trimming cost V 5 bases and J 3 bases, with 8 bases left between them. Germline loops: CDR1 MNHEY, CDR2 SVGAGI. This CDR3 is 14 amino acids long. The CDR3, as DNA: TGTGCCAGCAGTAGGACAGTCTATAATTCACCCCTCCACTTT. It encodes CASSRTVYNSPLHF.

The chain combines TRBV7-6 with TRBJ1-1; TRBD1 agrees at 7 bases. Germline-derived CDR1 and CDR2 are SGHVS and FNYEAQ. V gave up 7 bases and J gave up 7 bases; unmatched junction bases: 3. This CDR3 has 11 residues. In nucleotides, the CDR3 is TGTGCCAGCACCCACAGGGGTGAAGCTTTCTTT. This translates into CASTHRGEAFF.

Only a few counts were recorded for this clone. V and J are TRBV5-6 and TRBJ2-4; possible D gene TRBD1, 6 bases. V lost 5 bases, J lost 0 bases, and 9 bases lay in between. The CDR3 sequence is 14 residues long. Germline CDR1 SGHDT, CDR2 YYEEEE. The CDR3 DNA reads TGTGCCAGCAGGAACAGGGTAGCCAAAAACATTCAGTACTTC. This translates into CASRNRVAKNIQYF.

The CDR3 here is CSARMAGGSAIYF. The CDR3, as DNA: TGCAGCGCCCGAATGGCGGGGGGCAGCGCCATATATTTT. The rearrangement joins TRBV29-1 to TRBJ1-3; possible D gene TRBD1, 6 bases. The length of the CDR3 is 13 residues. Germline V lookup: CDR1 SQVTM, CDR2 ANQGSEA. Trimming took 7 bases from V and 11 from J, leaving 21 bases between them.

This chain connects TRBV6-5 to TRBJ1-4, with D possibly TRBD1 on 5 matching bases. V lost 6 bases and J 7 bases, leaving 9 bases between the germline ends. Germline loops: CDR1 MNHEY, CDR2 SVGAGI. The length of the CDR3 is 12 residues. This CDR3 reads CASRGLGEKLFF. For the CDR3, the DNA is TGTGCCAGCAGGGGGCTTGGTGAAAAACTGTTTTTT.

This chain uses TRBV2 with TRBJ1-1; D is unresolved. Looked up from germline, CDR1 is SNHLY and CDR2 is FYNNEI. V lost 3 bases to trimming and J lost 3 bases, with 17 bases between them. The CDR3 loop spans 16 amino acids. As DNA, the CDR3 is TGTGCCAGCAGTGACCCGTACCCTTGGGAACACACTGAAGCTTTCTTT. Translating it yields CASSDPYPWEHTEAFF.

The table lists this clone with a few counts. This chain connects TRBV4-2 to TRBJ2-2; 10 bases fit TRBD2. Germline CDR1 LGHNA, CDR2 YNFKEQ. The junction had 13 bases not matched to a gene; V was cut back by 6 bases and J by 6 bases. This CDR3 is 17 amino acids long. In nucleotides, the CDR3 is TGTGCCAGCAGTCCGTTAGCGGGGGGACTAGTCGCCGGGGAGCTGTTTTTT. This translates into CASSPLAGGLVAGELFF.

The CDR3 DNA reads as TGTGCCAGCAGCGTCCGGACAGGGAGGGAAAAACTGTTTTTT. This codes for CASSVRTGREKLFF. The chain links TRBV11-2 to TRBJ1-4; TRBD1 matches at 8 bases. In germline, CDR1 is SGHAT, CDR2 FQNNGV. The CDR3 covers 14 residues. J was trimmed by 8 bases and V by 5 bases; bases with no gene match: 7.

The chain carries TRBV9 and TRBJ2-3; 8 nucleotides line up with TRBD1. Germline trimming cut 3 bases from V and 5 bases from J; bases unmatched to any gene: 5. Germline loops: CDR1 SGDLS, CDR2 YYNGEE. CDR3 length: 14 amino acids. The CDR3 sequence: CASSADRVRDTQYF. CDR3 bases: TGTGCCAGCAGCGCGGACAGGGTCAGAGATACGCAGTATTTT. Complete variable domain (other parts from reference TRBV9 and TRBJ2-3): DSGVTQTPKHLITATGQRVTLRCSPRSGDLSVYWYQQSLDQGLQFLIQYYNGEERAKGNILERFSAQQFPDLHSELNLSSLELGDSALYFCASSADRVRDTQYFGPGTRLTVL.

This clone was seen more than once but under ten times. This chain links TRBV7-9 with TRBJ2-7; D possibly uses TRBD1 or TRBD2 (6 bases each). Germline loops: CDR1 SEHNR, CDR2 FQNEAQ (reference sequence). Trimming stripped 1 base from V and 3 bases from J, with 22 bases between. This CDR3 has 18 amino acids. CDR3 sequence reads: CASSLELGGGGGRYEQYF. The CDR3 nucleotides are TGTGCCAGCAGCTTAGAATTAGGGGGTGGTGGAGGGCGCTACGAGCAGTACTTC.

This clone was seen more than once but under ten times. CDR3 protein: CASSYSSRQPQHF. The CDR3 DNA is TGTGCCAGCAGTTACTCGTCGCGGCAGCCCCAGCATTTT. The V call is TRBV6-5, the J call TRBJ1-5; D remains unclear. The germline gives CDR1 MNHEY, CDR2 SVGAGI. V lost 0 bases to trimming and J lost 7 bases, with 7 bases between them. This CDR3 comprises 13 residues.

The sample holds a few counts of this clone. The chain recombines TRBV10-2 with TRBJ2-1, with TRBD2 matching over 9 bases. The CDR3 extends over 15 amino acids. CDR1 and CDR2 (germline): WSHSY, SAAADI. Trimming removed 2 bases from V and 7 bases from J; junction bases left unmatched: 6. The CDR3 coding sequence is TGCGCCAGCAGTGAGGTGACTAGCGGTTCGAATGAGCAGTTCTTC. Its translation is CASSEVTSGSNEQFF.

The chain employs TRBV18 and TRBJ1-3; no clear D gene. Germline V gene sequence: CDR1 KGHSH, CDR2 LQKENI. V lost 4 bases and J lost 1, with 14 bases in between. The CDR3 totals 16 residues. CDR3 nucleotide sequence: TGTGCCAGCTCACAATCCATGGCCGAATCTGGAAACACCATATATTTT. It specifies CASSQSMAESGNTIYF.

This chain joins TRBV27 and TRBJ2-2, with a tentative D call TRBD1 (6 bases). Trimming stripped 6 bases from V and 9 bases from J, with 17 bases between. Germline V CDR1 and CDR2: MNHEY, SMNVEV (reference sequence). This CDR3 region has 14 residues. Written as DNA, the CDR3 is TGTGCCAGCAGGAGGACAGAGCCCCACCGGGAGCTGTTTTTT. The encoded protein is CASRRTEPHRELFF.

The rearrangement joins TRBV5-1 to TRBJ2-6; D gene ambiguous. Germline CDR1 SGHRS, CDR2 YFSETQ. This CDR3 is 15 amino acids long. The V gene lost 0 bases and the J gene lost 0 bases, with 4 bases spanning the gap. Here the CDR3 DNA reads TGCGCCAGCAGCTTGGTTAGCTCTGGGGCCAACGTCCTGACTTTC. Translation: CASSLVSSGANVLTF.

The chain carries TRBV7-3 and TRBJ2-3; TRBD1 is a possible D gene (5 bases). The CDR3 consists of 15 residues. Trimming took off 1 base at V and 2 bases at J, with 10 bases between the two ends. CDR1 SGHTA and CDR2 FQGTGA come from the germline V gene. CDR3 residues: CASSLNGRVTDTQYF. CDR3 in DNA: TGTGCCAGCAGCTTAAACGGCAGGGTCACAGATACGCAGTATTTT.

The gene calls are TRBV19 and TRBJ1-5; D is perhaps TRBD1 (6 bases). V lost 7 bases, J lost 10 bases, and 14 bases lay in between. CDR3 length: 12 amino acids. Germline CDR1 and CDR2: LNHDA and SQIVND (reference sequence). The CDR3 bases are TGTGCCAGTATCGGGTGGGGACAACCCCAGCATTTT. Translated, it gives CASIGWGQPQHF. Complete variable domain (other parts from reference TRBV19 and TRBJ1-5): DGGITQSPKYLFRKEGQNVTLSCEQNLNHDAMYWYRQDPGQGLRLIYYSQIVNDFQKGDIAEGYSVSREKKESFPLTVTSAQKNPTAFYLCASIGWGQPQHFGDGTRLSIL.

This clone was picked up a small number of times. This chain connects TRBV20-1 to TRBJ1-2; 7 bases are shared with TRBD1. The germline gives CDR1 DFQATT, CDR2 SNEGSKA (reference sequence). With V trimmed by 0 bases and J by 11 bases, 3 bases remained unmatched. This CDR3 has 11 residues. The CDR3 sequence: CSARETGQYTF. The CDR3 bases are TGCAGTGCTAGAGAGACAGGGCAGTACACCTTC.